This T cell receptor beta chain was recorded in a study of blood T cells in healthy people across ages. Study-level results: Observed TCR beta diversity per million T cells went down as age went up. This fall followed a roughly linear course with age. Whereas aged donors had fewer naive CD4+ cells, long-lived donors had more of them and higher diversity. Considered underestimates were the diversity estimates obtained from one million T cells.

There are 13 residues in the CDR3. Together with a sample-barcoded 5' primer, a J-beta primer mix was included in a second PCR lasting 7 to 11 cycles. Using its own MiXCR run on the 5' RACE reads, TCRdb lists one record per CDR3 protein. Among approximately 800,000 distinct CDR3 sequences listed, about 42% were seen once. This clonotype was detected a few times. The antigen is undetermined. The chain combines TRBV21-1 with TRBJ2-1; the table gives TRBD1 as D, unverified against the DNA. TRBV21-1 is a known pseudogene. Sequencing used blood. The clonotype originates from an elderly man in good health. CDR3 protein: CASSRTVYNEQFF. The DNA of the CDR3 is TGTGCCAGCAGCAGGACAGTTTACAATGAGCAGTTCTTC.